This T cell receptor beta chain was sequenced in a study of cytomegalovirus exposure and HLA in healthy donors. This clone showed up just a few times. Per the germline V gene, CDR1 is GTSNPN and CDR2 is SVGIG (reference sequence). The length of the CDR3 is 15 residues. V gave up 0 bases and J gave up 7 bases; unmatched junction bases: 10. PCR amplification relied on 60 Vbeta primers (plus 13 Jbeta primers). The table came from immunoSEQ multiplex PCR; TCRdb's copy has only in-frame clones and leaves some out. The sample includes about 69,000 clones, roughly 80% of them seen just once. The sequenced sample consisted of PBMCs. The receptor's source is a woman aged 25 to 39 in good health and CMV-seropositive. V and J are TRBV30 and TRBJ2-5, with 8 bases that match TRBD2. DNA of the CDR3: TGTGCCTGGAGTGTAAGCGGGAGTGTAAAGGGGACCCAGTACTTC. Translation gives CAWSVSGSVKGTQYF.